The 19 T cell receptor beta chains reported below all come from one sample, sequenced in a study of T-cell memory formation after mild COVID-19. TCRdb re-called the 5' RACE reads through MiXCR, storing one row per CDR3 protein. Found here are approximately 480,000 distinct CDR3 sequences, 15% to 20% of them singletons; the top ten hold 9% to 15%. The specimen was PBMCs or a T cell subset sorted from them (not recorded which). The receptors stem from an adult woman who had mild COVID-19 (a few samples of this study predate the infection). Cell type and time point are not known.

There are a few counts of this clonotype. This chain joins TRBV7-9 and TRBJ1-2; 10 bases map to TRBD1. The junction had 9 bases not matched to a gene; V was cut back by 3 bases and J by 2 bases. CDR1 and CDR2 (germline): SEHNR, FQNEAQ (reference sequence). The CDR3 has 17 amino acids. The DNA of the CDR3 is TGTGCCAGCAGCTTCAATTCACCGGGACAGGGGAACTATGGCTACACCTTC. This translates into CASSFNSPGQGNYGYTF. The full variable domain, rest sourced from reference TRBV7-9 and TRBJ1-2, is DTGVSQNPRHKITKRGQNVTFRCDPISEHNRLYWYRQTLGQGPEFLTYFQNEAQLEKSRLLSDRFSAERPKGSFSTLEIQRTEQGDSAMYLCASSFNSPGQGNYGYTFGSGTRLTVV.

The chain combines TRBV5-1 with TRBJ2-3; 9 bases map to TRBD1. Germline V gives CDR1 SGHRS, CDR2 YFSETQ. This CDR3 has 15 amino acids. With V trimmed by 3 bases and J by 5 bases, 7 bases remained unmatched. The CDR3 protein is CASSWWGQGRDTQYF. CDR3 sequence (DNA): TGCGCCAGCAGCTGGTGGGGACAGGGAAGAGATACGCAGTATTTT.

This clonotype was found many times. The chain has TRBV5-1 and TRBJ2-7, with D unclear. The ends were cut back, 4 bases at V and 3 bases at J, with 14 bases in the middle. The CDR3 is 14 residues long. Germline V gives CDR1 SGHRS, CDR2 YFSETQ. In nucleotides, the CDR3 is TGCGCCAGCAGCCCTACCGACGTCAGCTACGAGCAGTACTTC. Translation gives CASSPTDVSYEQYF.

The gene calls are TRBV12-3 or TRBV12-4 and TRBJ2-1; 13 positions agree with TRBD2. This CDR3 comprises 17 residues. V shed 10 bases, J shed 3 bases, and the junction held 12 bases outside the gene matches. CDR3 region: CATKGIGLAGDYNEQFF. DNA of the CDR3: TGTGCCACCAAAGGGATCGGACTAGCGGGAGACTACAATGAGCAGTTCTTC.

This chain links TRBV11-3 with TRBJ1-1; unclear D gene. Germline CDR1 SGHNT, CDR2 YENEEA. V dropped 1 base and J dropped 6 bases, with 9 bases sitting between them. The CDR3 sequence is 13 residues long. The CDR3 loop reads CASSLGLYSEAFF. CDR3 DNA sequence: TGTGCCAGCAGCTTAGGACTTTATTCTGAAGCTTTCTTT.

Only a few counts were recorded for this clonotype. V usage is TRBV5-1 and J usage is TRBJ2-5; TRBD1 matches at 8 bases. Germline lookup yields CDR1 SGHRS and CDR2 YFSETQ. V lost 5 bases, J lost 5 bases, and 14 bases stayed unmatched. The CDR3 spans 16 residues. The CDR3 loop is CASSPTITGGEETQYF. In DNA form, the CDR3 reads TGCGCCAGCAGTCCAACAATAACAGGGGGAGAGGAGACCCAGTACTTC.

This clonotype was found a few times. This chain links TRBV12-3 or TRBV12-4 with TRBJ1-3, with 7 bases that match TRBD1. Trimming at V came to 5 bases and at J to 2 bases, leaving 3 bases not matched to a gene. This CDR3 region has 14 residues. The CDR3 loop is CASSPTGAGNTIYF. In DNA form, the CDR3 reads TGTGCCAGCAGTCCAACAGGGGCTGGAAACACCATATATTTT.

This clonotype was seen more than once but under ten times. The genes are TRBV11-2 and TRBJ2-4, with D tentatively TRBD2 (5 bases). Looked up from germline, CDR1 is SGHAT and CDR2 is FQNNGV. V dropped 3 bases and J dropped 3 bases, with 12 bases sitting between them. The CDR3 spans 15 residues. The CDR3 nucleotides are TGTGCCAGCAGCTTCCGGGGTAGAGGCAAAAACATTCAGTACTTC. Its translation is CASSFRGRGKNIQYF.

This clonotype was counted between two and nine times. The chain is built from TRBV7-6 and TRBJ2-7, with 7 bases aligning to TRBD2. The CDR3 runs 15 residues. V trimming: 5 bases; J trimming: 1 base; junction bases outside the gene matches: 8. Germline lookup yields CDR1 SGHVS and CDR2 FNYEAQ. CDR3 region: CASSDLWGGSYEQYF. The CDR3 bases are TGTGCCAGCAGCGATTTGTGGGGGGGATCCTACGAGCAGTACTTC.

The chain is built from TRBV15 and TRBJ1-5; 7 bases align to TRBD1. The trim removed 5 bases at V and 7 bases at J, leaving 8 bases unmatched. CDR1 is LNHNV, CDR2 YYDKDF, per germline (reference sequence). The length of the CDR3 is 14 residues. The CDR3: CATSARQGGQPQHF. CDR3 DNA sequence: TGTGCCACCAGCGCACGACAGGGAGGCCAGCCCCAGCATTTT.

This clonotype was detected only a few times. The chain has TRBV7-2 and TRBJ2-7; possible D gene TRBD1, 5 bases. Germline loops: CDR1 SGHTA, CDR2 FQGNSA. V lost 0 bases, J lost 3 bases, and 6 bases lay in between. This CDR3 comprises 13 residues. CDR3 residues: CASSLARDYEQYF. The CDR3 nucleotides read TGTGCCAGCAGCTTAGCCAGGGACTACGAGCAGTACTTC.

For the CDR3, the DNA is TGTGCCACCAGTGATCGAAGGGAAAGCTACGAGCAGTACTTC. This gives the protein CATSDRRESYEQYF. The V gene is TRBV24-1, the J gene TRBJ2-7; D not certain. Looked up from germline, CDR1 is KGHDR and CDR2 is SFDVKD. Trimming took 3 bases from V and 3 from J, leaving 11 bases between them. This CDR3 is 14 amino acids long.

The chain combines TRBV6-1 with TRBJ1-1; D is ambiguous. The CDR3 runs to 11 residues. Trimming shortened V by 5 bases and J by 13 bases, and 14 bases separated the two germline ends. Per germline, CDR1 MNHNS and CDR2 SASEGT. CDR3 DNA sequence: TGTGCCAGCAGTCTTGGGGAGGTGGGTTTCTTT. This sequence encodes CASSLGEVGFF.

Here the CDR3 reads CASNPGQGAQPQHF. As DNA, the CDR3 is TGTGCCAGCAACCCGGGACAGGGGGCGCAGCCCCAGCATTTT. The chain couples TRBV6-1 to TRBJ1-5, with 12 bases matching TRBD1. The length of the CDR3 is 14 residues. CDR1 and CDR2 (germline): MNHNS, SASEGT. The J segment lost 7 bases and the V segment lost 7 bases, leaving 5 bases of the junction unmatched.

This clonotype showed up just a few times. This chain uses TRBV4-3 with TRBJ2-1; D unclear. Germline V CDR1 and CDR2: LGHNA, YSLEER. The CDR3 is made up of 15 amino acids. Deletions cut 0 bases from V and 2 bases from J, with 8 bases between. The DNA for the CDR3 is TGCGCCAGCAGCCAAGATGAAGGTACCTACAATGAGCAGTTCTTC. Translated, it gives CASSQDEGTYNEQFF.

This clonotype has just a few counts. V and J are TRBV12-3 or TRBV12-4 and TRBJ1-2, with D unclear. V was pared by 5 bases and J by 8 bases, with 21 bases between. CDR3 size: 15 residues. The CDR3, as DNA: TGTGCCAGCAGTCCACGGGAGGACGGCAGTCTGGGCTACACCTTC. Its translation: CASSPREDGSLGYTF.

This clonotype has just a few counts. This rearrangement joins TRBV25-1 to TRBJ2-3, with TRBD2 matching 7 bases. V lost 6 bases to trimming and J lost 1 base; unmatched junction nucleotides: 10. The CDR3 runs to 16 residues. From germline, CDR1 is MGHDK and CDR2 SYGVNS. The CDR3: CASSPMWGGGTDTQYF. The CDR3 DNA sequence: TGTGCCAGCAGCCCAATGTGGGGAGGGGGCACAGATACGCAGTATTTT.

The chain employs TRBV9 and TRBJ2-1; 7 bases are a match to TRBD2. The junction had 7 bases not matched to a gene; V was cut back by 2 bases and J by 2 bases. Germline V gives CDR1 SGDLS, CDR2 YYNGEE. The CDR3 is 16 amino acids. The chain's CDR3 is CASSVGVAGAYNEQFF. Here the CDR3 DNA reads TGTGCCAGCAGCGTGGGGGTCGCGGGGGCCTACAATGAGCAGTTCTTC.

This clonotype was counted at least ten times. The chain links TRBV4-3 to TRBJ2-3; TRBD1 matches at 8 bases. The CDR3 is 13 amino acids. V gave up 3 bases and J gave up 8 bases; unmatched junction bases: 4. CDR1 and CDR2 from the germline V gene are LGHNA and YSLEER. The CDR3 bases are TGCGCCAGCAGCCACCAAGGACAGGGTACGCAGTATTTT. Translated, it gives CASSHQGQGTQYF.